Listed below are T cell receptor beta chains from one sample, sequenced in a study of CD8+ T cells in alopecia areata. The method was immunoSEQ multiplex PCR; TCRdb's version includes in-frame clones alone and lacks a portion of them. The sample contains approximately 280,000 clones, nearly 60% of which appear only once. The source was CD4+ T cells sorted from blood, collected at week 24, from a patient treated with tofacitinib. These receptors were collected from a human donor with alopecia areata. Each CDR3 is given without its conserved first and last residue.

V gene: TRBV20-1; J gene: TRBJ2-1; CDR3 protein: SAGRYNEQF
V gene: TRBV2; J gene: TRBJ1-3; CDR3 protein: ASSGPGGSGNTIY
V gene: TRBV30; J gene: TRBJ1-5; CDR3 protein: AWSLPGQGVRSNQPQH
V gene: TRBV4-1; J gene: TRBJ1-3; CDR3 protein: ASSQAAQGASGNTIY
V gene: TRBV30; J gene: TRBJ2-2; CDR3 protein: AWSVGDNTGELF
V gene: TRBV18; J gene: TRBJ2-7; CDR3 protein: ASSPAGALEQY
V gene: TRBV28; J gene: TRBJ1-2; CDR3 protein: ASSLRPPGYGYT
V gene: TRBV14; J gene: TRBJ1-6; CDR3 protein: ASSQPPGGSPLH
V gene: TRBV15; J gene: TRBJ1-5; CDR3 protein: ATSRTAGGQGAYYSNQPQH
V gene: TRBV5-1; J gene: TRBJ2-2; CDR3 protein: ASSLDDLNTGELF
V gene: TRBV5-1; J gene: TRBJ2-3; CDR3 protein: ASSLDGGETDTQY
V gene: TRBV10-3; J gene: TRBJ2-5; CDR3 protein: ATGTDNQETQY
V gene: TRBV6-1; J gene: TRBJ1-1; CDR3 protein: ASNTQGVGTEAF